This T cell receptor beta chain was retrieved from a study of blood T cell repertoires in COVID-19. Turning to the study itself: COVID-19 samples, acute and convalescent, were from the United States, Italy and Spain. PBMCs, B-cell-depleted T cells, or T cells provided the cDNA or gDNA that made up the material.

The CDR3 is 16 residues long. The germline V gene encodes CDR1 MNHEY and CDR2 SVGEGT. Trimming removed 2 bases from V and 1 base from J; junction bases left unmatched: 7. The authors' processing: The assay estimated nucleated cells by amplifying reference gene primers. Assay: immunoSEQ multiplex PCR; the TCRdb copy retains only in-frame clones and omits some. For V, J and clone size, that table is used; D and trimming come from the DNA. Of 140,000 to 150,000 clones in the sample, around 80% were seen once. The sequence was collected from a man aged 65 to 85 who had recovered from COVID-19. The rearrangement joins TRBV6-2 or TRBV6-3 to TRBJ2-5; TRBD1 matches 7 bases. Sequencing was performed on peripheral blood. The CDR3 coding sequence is TGTGCCAGCAGTTACCAAACAGGACAGGTCCAAGAGACCCAGTACTTC. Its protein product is CASSYQTGQVQETQYF.